The rows below give T cell receptor beta chains drawn from one sample of a study of T-cell memory formation after mild COVID-19. MiXCR, applied by TCRdb to the 5' RACE reads, yields one record per CDR3 protein. The sample holds approximately 240,000 distinct CDR3 sequences; about 15% are singletons and the top ten take around 3.8%. The specimen was PBMCs or a T cell subset sorted from them (not recorded which). The receptors shown here come from a man younger than 35 who had mild COVID-19 (a few samples of this study predate the infection). Cell type and time point are not known. Each CDR3 is given with its conserved first and last residue. D genes are given only for firm matches. Clone size is stated in some rows and not others, as once, few, many or a class when expanded.

>NA|TRBJ2-5|TRBV7-3|many
TGTGCCAGCAGCCTGGGTAGAGGAGAGACCCAGTACTTC
CASSLGRGETQYF
>NA|TRBJ1-2|TRBV30|NA
TGTGCCTGGAGTGACACAACAGGCTATGGCTACACCTTC
CAWSDTTGYGYTF
>TRBD1|TRBJ2-3|TRBV4-3|few
TGCGCCAGCAGCCACCGGGACAGGGCCCCAGATACGCAGTATTTT
CASSHRDRAPDTQYF
>NA|TRBJ2-2|TRBV2|few
TGTGCCAGGGGGCTTTCGGACACGACGAACACCGGGGAGCTGTTTTTT
CARGLSDTTNTGELFF
>NA|TRBJ1-2|TRBV5-1|NA
TGCGCCAGCAGCCCGATGGCGGGCTTTGGCTACACCTTC
CASSPMAGFGYTF
>TRBD1|TRBJ1-6|TRBV6-5|NA
TGTGCCAGCAGTTACTCGACAGGGTTTTCACCCCTCCACTTT
CASSYSTGFSPLHF
>TRBD1|TRBJ2-4|TRBV4-1|few
TGCGCCAGCAGCCAAGTCGTCCGGGACAGAAAAAACATTCAGTACTTC
CASSQVVRDRKNIQYF
>NA|TRBJ2-6|TRBV12-3/TRBV12-4|NA
TGTGCCAGCAGGGGCAGGCCCAGCTCTGGGGCCAACGTCCTGACTTTC
CASRGRPSSGANVLTF
>NA|TRBJ1-2|TRBV7-9|NA
TGTGCCAGCAGCCCCCGGACACTTAACTATGGCTACACCTTC
CASSPRTLNYGYTF
>NA|TRBJ2-3|TRBV5-1|few
TGCGCCAGTGGGGAGCGGATCACAGATACGCAGTATTTT
CASGERITDTQYF
>NA|TRBJ2-1|TRBV5-1|few
TGCGCCAGCAGCCGCGAGGGGGGCGGGGACTACAATGAGCAGTTCTTC
CASSREGGGDYNEQFF
>NA|TRBJ1-6|TRBV20-1|few
TGCAGTGCTAGGATGGAAGCTTTTGCTCCCCTCCACTTT
CSARMEAFAPLHF
>NA|TRBJ2-3|TRBV21-1|NA
TGTGCCAGCAGCAAAGCGAGGAGGGGCCGTTACACAGATACGCAGTATTTT
CASSKARRGRYTDTQYF